The 17 T cell receptor beta chains reported below all come from one sample, sequenced in a study of blood T cell repertoires in COVID-19. TCRdb's copy holds only in-frame clones and misses some; the assay was immunoSEQ multiplex PCR. The table lists approximately 50,000 clones, over 75% of them singletons, with about a tenth in the top ten. Sequenced material: peripheral blood. These receptors were taken from a human donor in a cohort sampled during active COVID-19.

The CDR3 DNA is TGTGCCAGCAGCCAAGGCTCCGGTTCGGGGGAAAAACTGTTTTTT. Translation: CASSQGSGSGEKLFF. The rearrangement links TRBV4-2 to TRBJ1-4; D uncertain. The CDR3 runs 15 residues. Trimming took off 1 base at V and 8 bases at J, with 14 bases between the two ends. CDR1 is LGHNA, CDR2 YNFKEQ, per germline.

The CDR3 bases are TGTGCCAGCAGTCTACCCGGGAGGGGCACAGATACGCAGTATTTT. Protein product: CASSLPGRGTDTQYF. The gene calls are TRBV7-2 and TRBJ2-3; 8 bases match TRBD2. The germline V gene encodes CDR1 SGHTA and CDR2 FQGNSA. Germline trimming cut 6 bases from V and 1 base from J; bases unmatched to any gene: 6. The length of the CDR3 is 15 residues.

CDR3 sequence (DNA): TGTGCCAGCGGGGGGGCTTCAAACGAGCAGTACTTC. This sequence encodes CASGGASNEQYF. The chain links TRBV28 to TRBJ2-7; TRBD2 might be the D (7 bases). V gave up 8 bases and J gave up 5 bases, with 13 bases separating them. Germline loops: CDR1 MDHEN, CDR2 SYDVKM. The CDR3 length is 12 residues.

The chain has TRBV5-5 and TRBJ2-5; possibly TRBD2 for D (5 bases). The length of the CDR3 is 15 residues. Germline V gene sequence: CDR1 SGHKS, CDR2 YYEKEE (reference sequence). V lost 1 base and J 4 bases, leaving 14 bases between the germline ends. In DNA, the CDR3 is TGTGCCAGCAGCTTGTCCTTCGGGGAAGGAGAGACCCAGTACTTC. This encodes CASSLSFGEGETQYF. Variable domain in full (rest from reference TRBV5-5 and TRBJ2-5): DAGVTQSPTHLIKTRGQQVTLRCSPISGHKSVSWYQQVLGQGPQFIFQYYEKEERGRGNFPDRFSARQFPNYSSELNVNALLLGDSALYLCASSLSFGEGETQYFGPGTRLLVL.

The chain is built from TRBV2 and TRBJ2-1, with a tentative D call TRBD2 (6 bases). Germline CDR1 SNHLY, CDR2 FYNNEI. The V and J ends lost 2 bases and 9 bases respectively, with 14 bases between them. The CDR3 is 14 residues long. CDR3 loop: CASSERTSGGEQFF. CDR3 DNA: TGTGCCAGCAGTGAACGAACATCCGGGGGTGAGCAGTTCTTC.

This chain uses TRBV28 with TRBJ1-2, with D unresolved. The V gene's germline CDR1 is MDHEN and CDR2 SYDVKM. Trimming stripped 8 bases from V and 6 bases from J, with 16 bases between. CDR3 length equals 13 residues. CDR3 sequence: CASSPLYSDGYTF. The CDR3 region has the DNA TGTGCCAGCTCCCCTCTTTACTCGGATGGCTACACCTTC.

V usage is TRBV11-2 and J usage is TRBJ2-2; perhaps TRBD1 as D (6 bases). Trimming took off 5 bases at V and 6 bases at J, with 10 bases between the two ends. This CDR3 is built from 13 residues. The V gene's germline CDR1 is SGHAT and CDR2 FQNNGV. In DNA, the CDR3 is TGTGCCAGCAGCATCAGGGGAGCCGGGGAGCTGTTTTTT. Protein sequence: CASSIRGAGELFF.

This chain uses TRBV4-3 with TRBJ1-4; 9 bases align to TRBD1. The germline CDR1 and CDR2 sequences are LGHNA and YSLEER. The CDR3 has 17 amino acids. Germline trimming cut 4 bases from V and 3 bases from J; bases unmatched to any gene: 9. In nucleotides, the CDR3 is TGCGCCAGCAGCCGAGAGGGACAGGGTGTGGCTAATGAAAAACTGTTTTTT. This sequence encodes CASSREGQGVANEKLFF.

The V call is TRBV7-2, the J call TRBJ2-1; 8 bases fit TRBD2. CDR3 size: 15 residues. Germline V gene sequence: CDR1 SGHTA, CDR2 FQGNSA. The V gene end was trimmed by 5 bases and the J gene end by 0 bases; junction bases not matched to a gene: 3. CDR3 in DNA: TGTGCCAGCAGCCCAACTAGCGGCTCCTACAATGAGCAGTTCTTC. Residues: CASSPTSGSYNEQFF.

The V call is TRBV2, the J call TRBJ1-5; the D is unclear. The CDR3 has 12 residues. V was cut by 7 bases and J by 2 bases, with 6 bases left in between. Germline V lookup: CDR1 SNHLY, CDR2 FYNNEI. CDR3 nucleotide sequence: TGTGCCAGCAACCGAGGCAATCAGCCCCAGCATTTT. Protein product: CASNRGNQPQHF.

This rearrangement joins TRBV2 to TRBJ1-2; D remains ambiguous. This CDR3 has 13 residues. Deletions cut 7 bases from V and 1 base from J, with 10 bases between. The germline V gene has CDR1 SNHLY and CDR2 FYNNEI. The CDR3 sequence is CASMAAYNYGYTF. For the CDR3, the DNA is TGTGCCAGCATGGCGGCCTATAACTATGGCTACACCTTC.

This clone was detected only once. The V call is TRBV7-9, the J call TRBJ1-3; D might be TRBD1 (5 bases). Germline CDR1 is SEHNR and CDR2 is FQNEAQ (reference sequence). Trimming took 1 base from V and 3 from J, leaving 7 bases between them. This CDR3 region has 14 residues. CDR3: CASSLGGDGNTIYF. CDR3 sequence (DNA): TGTGCCAGCAGCTTAGGGGGGGATGGAAACACCATATATTTT.

J is TRBJ2-5 and V is TRBV28, with TRBD1 identical over 7 bases. V was clipped by 8 bases and J by 5 bases; unmatched bases: 14. This CDR3 has 15 residues. Germline assignment: CDR1 MDHEN and CDR2 SYDVKM. CDR3: CASLRAKTGMETQYF. The CDR3 coding sequence is TGTGCCAGCCTTCGGGCAAAGACAGGGATGGAGACCCAGTACTTC.

The chain employs TRBV19 and TRBJ1-5, with D unclear. This CDR3 has 14 amino acids. V lost 1 base and J lost 5, with 9 bases in between. The germline CDR1 and CDR2 sequences are LNHDA and SQIVND (reference sequence). The CDR3 DNA is TGTGCCAGTAGTATAGTGGGAGTCTATCAGCCCCAGCATTTT. Its translation: CASSIVGVYQPQHF. The variable domain in full, completed from reference TRBV19 and TRBJ1-5, reads DGGITQSPKYLFRKEGQNVTLSCEQNLNHDAMYWYRQDPGQGLRLIYYSQIVNDFQKGDIAEGYSVSREKKESFPLTVTSAQKNPTAFYLCASSIVGVYQPQHFGDGTRLSIL.

The genes are TRBV28 and TRBJ2-5, with a possible D match to TRBD1 (5 bases). CDR3 length: 13 residues. Trimming stripped 7 bases from V and 4 bases from J, with 13 bases between. Germline CDR1 is MDHEN and CDR2 is SYDVKM. CDR3 region: CASKMGPRETQYF. The CDR3 nucleotides are TGTGCCAGCAAGATGGGGCCCAGAGAGACCCAGTACTTC.

The rearrangement joins TRBV25-1 to TRBJ2-1; 7 positions agree with TRBD2. V gave up 4 bases and J gave up 9 bases; unmatched junction bases: 6. The CDR3 extends over 13 amino acids. Germline V lookup: CDR1 MGHDK, CDR2 SYGVNS. The CDR3 reads CASSVTSEGEQFF. CDR3 sequence (DNA): TGTGCCAGCAGTGTAACTAGCGAGGGTGAGCAGTTCTTC.

This rearrangement joins TRBV6-2 or TRBV6-3 to TRBJ2-5, with 10 bases matching TRBD2. V was pared by 0 bases and J by 7 bases, with 2 bases of the junction left unmatched. The CDR3 length is 14 residues. Germline V gene sequence: CDR1 MNHEY, CDR2 SVGEGT. The CDR3 nucleotides are TGTGCCAGCAGTTACTCGGCTAGCGGGGGGACCCAGTACTTC. Its translation: CASSYSASGGTQYF.